These T cell receptor beta chains were read from a single sample in a study of human CD8 memory T cell subsets. TCRdb reworked the 5' RACE reads into one entry per CDR3 protein, no DNA. The sample data list thousands of distinct CDR3 sequences. What was sequenced was CD8+ T cells from PBMCs. The receptors were sampled from a human donor in good health. The CDR3 runs from the conserved cysteine through the conserved F or W. Expanded clones get a size class; other rows say once, few or many, or leave the size out.

v_call: TRBV7-2; clone_size: .; j_call: TRBJ2-7; cdr3_aa: CASSLEANNEQYF
v_call: TRBV7-2; clone_size: medium-sized; j_call: TRBJ1-1; cdr3_aa: CASSQIKITEAFF
v_call: TRBV4-3; clone_size: .; j_call: TRBJ1-2; cdr3_aa: CASSQALTDSLSYGYTF
v_call: TRBV7-9; clone_size: medium-sized; j_call: TRBJ2-1; cdr3_aa: CASSPRKNEQFF
v_call: TRBV12-3/TRBV12-4; clone_size: .; j_call: TRBJ2-7; cdr3_aa: CASSWGLAGSYEQYF
v_call: TRBV7-2; clone_size: .; j_call: TRBJ2-1; cdr3_aa: CASSLVVAVNEQFF
v_call: TRBV7-9; clone_size: .; j_call: TRBJ2-1; cdr3_aa: CASSFFLDEQFF
v_call: TRBV27; clone_size: .; j_call: TRBJ2-1; cdr3_aa: CASTSSGDYNEQFF
v_call: TRBV29-1; clone_size: .; j_call: TRBJ2-1; cdr3_aa: CSVSPWGLSYNEQFF
v_call: TRBV28; clone_size: medium-sized; j_call: TRBJ1-5; cdr3_aa: CASSPHLSGLTNQPQHF
v_call: TRBV6-1; clone_size: .; j_call: TRBJ1-4; cdr3_aa: CASSEALGQPEKLFF
v_call: TRBV7-2; clone_size: .; j_call: TRBJ2-7; cdr3_aa: CASSFYRGEYEQYF
v_call: TRBV20-1; clone_size: .; j_call: TRBJ1-2; cdr3_aa: CSARDPRTGGSSNYGYTF
v_call: TRBV7-9; clone_size: .; j_call: TRBJ1-1; cdr3_aa: CASSSLTPEAFF
v_call: TRBV19; clone_size: .; j_call: TRBJ2-1; cdr3_aa: CASSIFQSGLNNEQFF
v_call: TRBV28; clone_size: .; j_call: TRBJ1-3; cdr3_aa: CASSPEAGVGTIYF
v_call: TRBV27; clone_size: .; j_call: TRBJ1-5; cdr3_aa: CASSLEGGGSNQPQHF
v_call: TRBV20-1; clone_size: medium-sized; j_call: TRBJ2-5; cdr3_aa: CSAIQFGPEETQYF
v_call: TRBV6-2/TRBV6-3; clone_size: .; j_call: TRBJ2-3; cdr3_aa: CASSRPRGGGGTDTQYF
v_call: TRBV6-4; clone_size: .; j_call: TRBJ2-1; cdr3_aa: CASSGTSGRDEQFF
v_call: TRBV28; clone_size: .; j_call: TRBJ2-7; cdr3_aa: CASCRDRETYEQYF
v_call: TRBV20-1; clone_size: medium-sized; j_call: TRBJ2-3; cdr3_aa: CSATDRGGTDTQYF
v_call: TRBV3-1; clone_size: .; j_call: TRBJ2-7; cdr3_aa: CASQEGVGDEQYF